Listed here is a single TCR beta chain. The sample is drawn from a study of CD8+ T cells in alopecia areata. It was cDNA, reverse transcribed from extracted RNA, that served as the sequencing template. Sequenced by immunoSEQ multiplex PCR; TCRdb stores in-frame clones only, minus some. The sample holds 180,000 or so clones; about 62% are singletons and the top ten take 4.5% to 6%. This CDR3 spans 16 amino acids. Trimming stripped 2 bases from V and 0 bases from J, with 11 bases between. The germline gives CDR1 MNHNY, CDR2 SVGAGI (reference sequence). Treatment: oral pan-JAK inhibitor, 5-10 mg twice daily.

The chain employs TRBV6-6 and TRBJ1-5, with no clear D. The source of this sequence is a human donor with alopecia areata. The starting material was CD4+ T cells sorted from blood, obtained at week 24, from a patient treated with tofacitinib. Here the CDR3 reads CASSYRTVDSNQPQHF. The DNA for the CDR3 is TGTGCCAGCAGTTACCGGACGGTCGATAGCAATCAGCCCCAGCATTTT.